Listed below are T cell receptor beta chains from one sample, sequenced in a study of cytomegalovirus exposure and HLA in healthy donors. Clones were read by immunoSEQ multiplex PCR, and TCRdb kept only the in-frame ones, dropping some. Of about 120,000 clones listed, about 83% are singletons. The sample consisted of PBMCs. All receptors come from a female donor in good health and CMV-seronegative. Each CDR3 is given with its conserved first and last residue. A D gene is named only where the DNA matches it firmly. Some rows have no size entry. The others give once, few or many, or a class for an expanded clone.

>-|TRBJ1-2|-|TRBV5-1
TGCGCCAGCAGCTTGGCCCCAGGGGAGGGCTATGGCTACACCTTC
CASSLAPGEGYGYTF
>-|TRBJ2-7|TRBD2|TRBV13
TGTGCCAGCAGCTTAGGGACTAGCGGGTACGAGCAGTACTTC
CASSLGTSGYEQYF
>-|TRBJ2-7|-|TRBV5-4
TGTGCCAGCAGCTTGGAAAAGCGCGAGCAGTACTTC
CASSLEKREQYF
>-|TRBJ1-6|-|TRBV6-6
TGTGCCAGCAGTAATCGGAGGGGAAATACTAATTCACCCCTCCACTTT
CASSNRRGNTNSPLHF
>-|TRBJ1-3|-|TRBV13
TGTGCCAGCAGCTTTCCGCATCAGGATAGAGGAAACACCATATATTTT
CASSFPHQDRGNTIYF
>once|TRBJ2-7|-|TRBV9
TGTGCCAGCAGCGGCCAAAACTCTGACGAGCAGTACTTC
CASSGQNSDEQYF
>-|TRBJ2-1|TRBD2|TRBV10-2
TGCGCCAGCAGTGAGCAGGGACTAGCGGGGGGGCGCGAGCAGTTCTTC
CASSEQGLAGGREQFF
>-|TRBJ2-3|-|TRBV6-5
TGTGCCAGCAGTTATTTATATACGCAGTATTTT
CASSYLYTQYF
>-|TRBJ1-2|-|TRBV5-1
TGCGCCAGCAGCACAGGGTCTTGGGGCTACACCTTC
CASSTGSWGYTF
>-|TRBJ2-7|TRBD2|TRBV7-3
TGTGCCAGCAGCTTAGGCGGGGGGATAAACGAGCAGTACTTC
CASSLGGGINEQYF
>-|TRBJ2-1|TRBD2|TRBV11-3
TGTGCCAGCAGCTTAAGTTTAGCGGGGGTTACCTACAATGAGCAGTTCTTC
CASSLSLAGVTYNEQFF
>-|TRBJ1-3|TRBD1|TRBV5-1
TGCGCCAGCAGCTTGGATCAGGGGGCAGGAAACACCATATATTTT
CASSLDQGAGNTIYF
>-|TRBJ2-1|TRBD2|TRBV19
TGTGCCAGTATGCAAGGGACCGGGACTAGCAGGTATAATGAGCAGTTCTTC
CASMQGTGTSRYNEQFF
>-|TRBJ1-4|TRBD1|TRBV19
TGTGCCAGTAGTTTTGGACAGGGGGCTGAAAAACTGTTTTTT
CASSFGQGAEKLFF
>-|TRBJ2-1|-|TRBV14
TGTGCCAGCAGCCAAGTAGTCGGTTCCTACAATGAGCAGTTCTTC
CASSQVVGSYNEQFF
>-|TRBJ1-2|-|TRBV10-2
TGCGCCAGCGTGGAGGGCCGCCGAGGCTACACCTTC
CASVEGRRGYTF
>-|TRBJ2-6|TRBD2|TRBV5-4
TGTGCCAGCAGCTTGAGAGGTCGTTCACAGCGGGACTCTGGGGCCAACGTCCTGACTTTC
CASSLRGRSQRDSGANVLTF
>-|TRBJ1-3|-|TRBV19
TGTGCCAGTAGTGCCACCACCAACAGGGACACCATATATTTT
CASSATTNRDTIYF
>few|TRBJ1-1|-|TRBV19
TGTGCCAGTAGTATTGTTCCGGGCACTGAAGCTTTCTTT
CASSIVPGTEAFF
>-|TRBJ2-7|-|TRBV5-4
TGTGCCAGCAGCTCCGCCGGGACACATGCCTACGAGCAGTACTTC
CASSSAGTHAYEQYF
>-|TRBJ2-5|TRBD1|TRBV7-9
TGTGCCAGCAGCTTCCCCTTGACAGGGAAGACAAGGCAGTACTTC
CASSFPLTGKTRQYF
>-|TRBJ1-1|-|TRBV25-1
TGTGCCAGCAGTGAAACTCCGAACACTGAAGCTTTCTTT
CASSETPNTEAFF
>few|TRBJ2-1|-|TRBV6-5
TGTGCCAGCAGTACTGGGGTGTCACGGGGGGCGCAGTTCTTC
CASSTGVSRGAQFF
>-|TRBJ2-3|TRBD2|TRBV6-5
TGTGCCAGCAGTCGGGAGGCCGACCAGTCAGATACGCAGTATTTT
CASSREADQSDTQYF
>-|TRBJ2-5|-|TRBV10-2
TGCGCCACCCTTGAGGGGGTCAGGTCAGAGACCCAGTACTTC
CATLEGVRSETQYF
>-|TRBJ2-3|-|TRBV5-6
TGTGCCACCATACGGGGAGGTAACACAGATACGCAGTATTTT
CATIRGGNTDTQYF
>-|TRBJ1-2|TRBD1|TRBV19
TGTGCCAGTACCACCCAGGGACAGGGGCACCTCGGCGCAACCTTC
CASTTQGQGHLGATF
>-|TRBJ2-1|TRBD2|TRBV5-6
TGTGCCAGCAGCTCCCGGGGGGTCGCATACAATGAGCAGTTCTTC
CASSSRGVAYNEQFF
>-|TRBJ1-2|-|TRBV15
TGTGCCACCAGCAGAGATTCTCATGGCTACACCTTC
CATSRDSHGYTF
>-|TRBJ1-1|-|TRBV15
TGTGCCACCGGCAGAGTTAGGGGGGGGGCCACTGAAGCTTTCTTT
CATGRVRGGATEAFF
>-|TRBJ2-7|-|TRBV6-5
TGTGCCAGCAGTTACGCGGATTCCTACGAGCAGTACTTC
CASSYADSYEQYF
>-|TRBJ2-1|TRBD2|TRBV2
TGTGCCAGCACTCCCACTAGCGGCAATGAGCAGTTCTTC
CASTPTSGNEQFF
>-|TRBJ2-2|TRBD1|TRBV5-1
TGCGCCAGCAGCTTGGTCTTGCGACAGGGGATCGGGGAGCTGTTTTTT
CASSLVLRQGIGELFF
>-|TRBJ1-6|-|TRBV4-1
TGCGCCAGCAGCCCAGGTAACAGAGATAATTCACCCCTCCACTTT
CASSPGNRDNSPLHF
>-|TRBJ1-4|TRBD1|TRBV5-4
TGTGCCAGCAGCCTGCGGACAGGTTCTAATGAAAAACTGTTTTTT
CASSLRTGSNEKLFF
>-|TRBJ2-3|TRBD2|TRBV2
TGTGCCAGCAGGAAAGGGACTAGCGGAGATACGCAGTATTTT
CASRKGTSGDTQYF
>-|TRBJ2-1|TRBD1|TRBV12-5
TGTGCTAGTGGTTTGGTACAGGGACAGGGGTTCAGTGAGCAGTTCTTC
CASGLVQGQGFSEQFF
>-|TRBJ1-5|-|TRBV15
TGTGCCACCAGCAGGGAACAGTCGAACAATCAGCCCCAGCATTTT
CATSREQSNNQPQHF
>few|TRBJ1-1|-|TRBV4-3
TGCGCCAGCAGCCAAGGACTGGAAGTCCGGAACACTGAAGCTTTCTTT
CASSQGLEVRNTEAFF
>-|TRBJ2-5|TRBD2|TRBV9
TGTGCCAGCAGCCCGGGACTAGTCCGGCCTATGGGTGAGACCCAGTACTTC
CASSPGLVRPMGETQYF
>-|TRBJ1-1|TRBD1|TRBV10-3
TGTGCCATCAGGGGGGGCAGGGGGCCTACTGAAGCTTTCTTT
CAIRGGRGPTEAFF
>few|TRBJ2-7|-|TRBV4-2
TGTGCCAGCAGCCAAGACCCTCGTTCCTTGGGGCCCTACGAGCAGTACTTC
CASSQDPRSLGPYEQYF
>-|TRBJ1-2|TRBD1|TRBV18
TGTGCCAGCTCACCACCGAGAGGTGGACAGGGGTTAACTAACTATGGCTACACCTTC
CASSPPRGGQGLTNYGYTF
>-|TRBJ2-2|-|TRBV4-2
TGTGCCAGCAGCCAAGATTTAGGGGGTCGGAGGGAGCTGTTTTTT
CASSQDLGGRRELFF
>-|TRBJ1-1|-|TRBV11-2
TGTGCCAGCAGCTTCTTATTCTCGGGTGACACTGAAGCTTTCTTT
CASSFLFSGDTEAFF
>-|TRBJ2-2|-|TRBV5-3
TGTGCCAGAAGCTCCCAGGGGAACACCGGGGAGCTGTTTTTT
CARSSQGNTGELFF
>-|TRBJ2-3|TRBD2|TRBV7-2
TGTGCCAGCAGCACTAGCGGGGGAGACACAGATACGCAGTATTTT
CASSTSGGDTDTQYF
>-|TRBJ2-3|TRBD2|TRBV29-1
TGCAGCGTTGTCTCGACTAGCGGGGGGGGCAGGGATACGCAGTATTTT
CSVVSTSGGGRDTQYF
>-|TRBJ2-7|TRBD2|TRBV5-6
TGTGCCAGCAGCCTACGGACTAGCGGGGGCTCCTACGAGCAGTACTTC
CASSLRTSGGSYEQYF
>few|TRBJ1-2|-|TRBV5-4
TGTGCCAGCAGCACAGGGACGGAGACCTATGGCTACACCTTC
CASSTGTETYGYTF
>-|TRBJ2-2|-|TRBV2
TGTGCCAGCAGTGACGACACAAACACCGGGGAGCTGTTTTTT
CASSDDTNTGELFF
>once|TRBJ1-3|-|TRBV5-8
TGTGCCAGCAGCCGATCCCGGAGCTCTGGAAACACCATATATTTT
CASSRSRSSGNTIYF
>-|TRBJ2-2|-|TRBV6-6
TGTGCCAGCGCCCAGTCCCTCACCGGGGAGCTGTTTTTT
CASAQSLTGELFF
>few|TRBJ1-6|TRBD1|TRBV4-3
TGCGCCAGCAGCCAGCTCGGGACAGGGAATAATTCACCCCTCCACTTT
CASSQLGTGNNSPLHF
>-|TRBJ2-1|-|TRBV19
TGTGCCAGTACCCGGACAGTGGTGGTCGATGAGCAGTTCTTC
CASTRTVVVDEQFF
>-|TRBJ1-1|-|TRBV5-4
TGTGCCAGCAGCTTGCCCAGGGCTGTGATCACTGAAGCTTTCTTT
CASSLPRAVITEAFF
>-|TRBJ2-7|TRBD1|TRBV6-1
TGTGCCAGCAGTGGGACAGGAGTGGGACGCGGCGAGCAGTACTTC
CASSGTGVGRGEQYF
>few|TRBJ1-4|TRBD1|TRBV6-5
TGTGCCAGCAGTCAAAGGACAGGGGGCACTGAAAAACTGTTTTTT
CASSQRTGGTEKLFF
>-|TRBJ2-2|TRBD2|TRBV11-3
TGTGCCACAGGGACTAGCGGGTCGGCCGGGGAGCTGTTTTTT
CATGTSGSAGELFF
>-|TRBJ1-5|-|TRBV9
TGTGCCAGCAGCGGAGGGGCGGGGGGCCAGCCCCAGCATTTT
CASSGGAGGQPQHF